The 24 T cell receptor beta chains in this list originate from one sample, sequenced in a study of blood T cell repertoires in COVID-19. This table comes from immunoSEQ multiplex PCR, and its TCRdb copy is limited to in-frame clones, with some not included. The repertoire holds over 250,000 clones, approximately 92% seen once, with 1.1% in the top ten. Specimen: PBMCs or T cells enriched from blood (not recorded which). The receptor source for this set is a woman aged 25 to 45 who had recovered from COVID-19.

The V gene is TRBV21-1, the J gene TRBJ1-1; the table's D call TRBD1 went unverified against the DNA. TRBV21-1 is given as a pseudogene. The CDR3 is made up of 14 amino acids. The CDR3 spells CASSLRDRGLEAFF. DNA of the CDR3: TGTGCCAGCAGCTTACGGGACAGGGGGCTTGAGGCTTTCTTT.

The J gene is TRBJ2-5, the V gene TRBV10-2, with 7 bases identical to TRBD2. Unmatched junction bases numbered 14, after V lost 11 bases and J lost 5 bases. The germline V gene encodes CDR1 WSHSY and CDR2 SAAADI. The CDR3 extends over 14 amino acids. The CDR3 here is CAVRGGPMGETQYF. CDR3 nucleotides: TGCGCCGTCCGCGGGGGACCCATGGGGGAGACCCAGTACTTC.

The chain uses TRBV28 and TRBJ2-7; perhaps TRBD1 as D (6 bases). The V end was cut by 5 bases, the J end by 5 bases, with 10 bases between. The CDR3 has 12 residues. CDR1 is MDHEN, CDR2 SYDVKM, per germline. CDR3 amino acids: CASSKQGNEQYF. DNA of the CDR3: TGTGCCAGCAGTAAACAGGGAAACGAGCAGTACTTC.

A few counts support this clone. The chain links TRBV12-3 or TRBV12-4 to TRBJ1-1, with TRBD1 as a possible D gene (5 bases). CDR3 length: 13 residues. DNA for the CDR3: TGTGCGTGTCTCAGGGTTATGAACACTGAAGCTTTCTTT. Its translation: CACLRVMNTEAFF.

The chain recombines TRBV3-1 (or the pseudogene TRBV3-2) with TRBJ1-3, with D perhaps matching TRBD1 (5 bases). The CDR3 spans 17 residues. Germline CDR1 is LGHDT and CDR2 is YNNKEL (reference sequence). V lost 4 bases and J lost 2, with 18 bases in between. The DNA for the CDR3 is TGTGCCAGCAGCCCAAATCCATTCGCGACAGCTGGAAACACCATATATTTT. It codes for CASSPNPFATAGNTIYF.

The chain recombines TRBV4-1 with TRBJ1-1; D ambiguous. Trimming cost V 1 base and J 0 bases, with 9 bases left between them. Germline loops: CDR1 MGHRA, CDR2 YSYEKL. This CDR3 has 15 residues. The CDR3 DNA sequence: TGCGCCAGCAGCCAAGGGGCAGCTATGAACACTGAAGCTTTCTTT. Its translation: CASSQGAAMNTEAFF.

V gene TRBV30 combines with J gene TRBJ1-1, with D maybe TRBD1 (6 bases). Germline loops: CDR1 GTSNPN, CDR2 SVGIG (reference sequence). This CDR3 spans 12 amino acids. V lost 7 bases and J lost 1, with 10 bases in between. The CDR3 region has the DNA TGTGCCTCTGACAGGTGGAACACTGAAGCTTTCTTT. Translation: CASDRWNTEAFF.

The chain employs TRBV6-5 and TRBJ1-1; 8 bases align to TRBD1. CDR3 size: 11 residues. Germline CDR1 reads MNHEY; CDR2 reads SVGAGI. With 7 bases clipped from V and 8 bases from J, the junction kept 3 bases outside the gene matches. CDR3 in amino acids: CASKRQGEAFF. The CDR3 DNA reads TGTGCCAGCAAAAGACAGGGGGAAGCTTTCTTT.

The chain has TRBV10-1 and TRBJ2-2, with TRBD2 matching 13 bases. The CDR3 length is 17 residues. Germline CDR1 reads WNHNN; CDR2 reads SYGVQD (reference sequence). The junction had 7 bases not matched to a gene; V was cut back by 3 bases and J by 6 bases. In DNA form, the CDR3 reads TGCGCCAGCAGTGATTCACTAGCGGGAGGGAGCTCCGGGGAGCTGTTTTTT. Its protein product is CASSDSLAGGSSGELFF.

This chain connects TRBV6-5 to TRBJ2-7, with TRBD2 matching over 8 bases. The CDR3 runs 15 residues. Germline lookup yields CDR1 MNHEY and CDR2 SVGAGI. The ends lost 4 bases at V and 7 bases at J; junction bases unmatched: 12. The CDR3 here is CASSFSGGALIEQYF. The CDR3 nucleotides are TGTGCCAGCAGTTTTTCGGGAGGGGCACTCATTGAGCAGTACTTC.

The V gene is TRBV7-3, the J gene TRBJ1-2, with D possibly being TRBD1 (5 bases). CDR3 length: 13 amino acids. Trimming left V 2 bases short and J 6 bases short, with 10 bases between. The V gene's germline CDR1 is SGHTA and CDR2 FQGTGA. The chain's CDR3 is CASSLGGNDGYTF. CDR3 DNA: TGTGCCAGCAGCTTAGGGGGGAACGATGGCTACACCTTC. Full variable domain (outside the CDR3, taken from reference TRBV7-3 and TRBJ1-2): GAGVSQTPSNKVTEKGKYVELRCDPISGHTALYWYRQSLGQGPEFLIYFQGTGAADDSGLPNDRFFAVRPEGSVSTLKIQRTERGDSAVYLCASSLGGNDGYTFGSGTRLTVV.

This clone has only a few counts. This chain uses TRBV12-5 with TRBJ2-1; TRBD2 agrees at 12 bases. Germline V gene sequence: CDR1 LGHNT, CDR2 FRNRAP. The CDR3 is made up of 15 amino acids. The V gene end was trimmed by 1 base and the J gene end by 7 bases; junction bases not matched to a gene: 2. The CDR3 nucleotides are TGTGCTAGTGGTTTGGCTAGCGGGAGGGTAAATGAGCAGTTCTTC. This sequence encodes CASGLASGRVNEQFF.

The J gene is TRBJ2-7, the V gene TRBV15; 7 nucleotides agree with TRBD1. Germline CDR1 and CDR2: LNHNV and YYDKDF (reference sequence). The V and J ends lost 0 bases and 2 bases, in that order; junction bases with no gene match: 7. CDR3 length: 16 residues. The CDR3 protein is CATSRDRGRSAYEQYF. CDR3 DNA sequence: TGTGCCACCAGCAGAGATAGGGGGCGTAGTGCCTACGAGCAGTACTTC. The complete variable domain, with remaining parts taken from reference TRBV15 and TRBJ2-7, reads DAMVIQNPRYQVTQFGKPVTLSCSQTLNHNVMYWYQQKSSQAPKLLFHYYDKDFNNEADTPDNFQSRRPNTSFCFLDIRSPGLGDTAMYLCATSRDRGRSAYEQYFGPGTRLTVT.

The chain is built from TRBV28 and TRBJ1-1; D not certain. The CDR3 length is 15 residues. Germline V gene data show CDR1 as MDHEN and CDR2 as SYDVKM. The V and J ends lost 4 bases and 6 bases respectively, with 18 bases between them. CDR3 loop: CASSSLGIIRAEAFF. CDR3 in DNA: TGTGCCAGCAGTTCCCTCGGGATTATTCGCGCTGAAGCTTTCTTT.

The genes are TRBV2 and TRBJ2-2; 7 nucleotides align to TRBD1. V trimming: 5 bases; J trimming: 0 bases; junction bases outside the gene matches: 9. CDR3 size: 17 residues. The germline CDR1 and CDR2 sequences are SNHLY and FYNNEI. CDR3 nucleotides: TGTGCCAGCAGTCCCGGACAGGCCCGCGCGAACACCGGGGAGCTGTTTTTT. As protein: CASSPGQARANTGELFF.

The DNA of the CDR3 is TGTGCCAGCAGCTTAATAGGGGCTTCGGGAAACACCATATATTTT. It specifies CASSLIGASGNTIYF. V gene TRBV13 combines with J gene TRBJ1-3; maybe TRBD1 (5 bases). V lost 2 bases, J lost 4 bases, and 12 bases lay in between. The germline V gene encodes CDR1 PRHDT and CDR2 FYEKMQ (reference sequence). The CDR3 is made up of 15 amino acids.

The V and J genes are TRBV29-1 and TRBJ2-7; 10 bases are shared with TRBD2. The CDR3 has 14 amino acids. V gave up 3 bases and J gave up 3 bases; unmatched junction bases: 5. CDR1 and CDR2 from the germline V gene are SQVTM and ANQGSEA. DNA of the CDR3: TGCAGCGTTGAGGCTAGCGGGAGCCACTACGAGCAGTACTTC. This codes for CSVEASGSHYEQYF.

J is TRBJ2-7 and V is TRBV28; D possibly corresponds to TRBD2 (5 bases). Germline V lookup: CDR1 MDHEN, CDR2 SYDVKM. The V gene lost 5 bases and the J gene lost 2 bases, with 16 bases spanning the gap. The length of the CDR3 is 15 residues. CDR3 bases: TGTGCCAGCAGTCCCATTAGCGTAGATGCCTACGAGCAGTACTTC. It specifies CASSPISVDAYEQYF.

The rearrangement joins TRBV27 to TRBJ2-7; 10 nucleotides line up with TRBD2. Germline assignment: CDR1 MNHEY and CDR2 SMNVEV (reference sequence). V trimming: 2 bases; J trimming: 3 bases; junction bases outside the gene matches: 1. The CDR3 loop spans 14 amino acids. This chain's CDR3 is CASSLTSGIYEQYF. For the CDR3, the DNA is TGTGCCAGCAGTTTAACTAGCGGGATCTACGAGCAGTACTTC.

V gene TRBV5-1 combines with J gene TRBJ1-1; 8 bases agree with TRBD1. The CDR3 runs to 17 residues. The ends lost 1 base at V and 1 base at J; junction bases unmatched: 9. Germline V gives CDR1 SGHRS, CDR2 YFSETQ. CDR3 sequence: CASSLSGGAGWNTEAFF. CDR3 in DNA: TGCGCCAGCAGCTTGTCAGGGGGCGCCGGATGGAACACTGAAGCTTTCTTT.

The sample holds a few counts of this clone. V gene TRBV29-1 combines with J gene TRBJ2-1, with D uncertain. The CDR3 length is 12 residues. Between the trimmed V and J ends, which lost 3 bases and 2 bases, there was a span of 5 bases. Per germline, CDR1 SQVTM and CDR2 ANQGSEA. In DNA form, the CDR3 reads TGCAGCGTTGAGGAGACCTACAATGAGCAGTTCTTC. Its translation is CSVEETYNEQFF.

The gene calls are TRBV10-3 and TRBJ2-3; 14 bases map to TRBD2. J lost 3 bases, V lost 4 bases, and 3 bases had no gene match. Germline CDR1 ENHRY, CDR2 SYGVKD. The CDR3 loop spans 16 amino acids. CDR3 sequence reads: CAISGTSGRFTDTQYF. Written as DNA, the CDR3 is TGTGCCATCAGTGGGACTAGCGGGAGGTTTACAGATACGCAGTATTTT.

V usage is TRBV19 and J usage is TRBJ1-5; 10 bases are a match to TRBD1. Germline assignment: CDR1 LNHDA and CDR2 SQIVND (reference sequence). V trimming: 1 base; J trimming: 0 bases; junction bases outside the gene matches: 15. The CDR3 spans 21 residues. This CDR3 reads CASSIGVGTGDHLYSNQPQHF. CDR3 DNA sequence: TGTGCCAGTAGTATAGGCGTGGGGACAGGGGACCACCTCTATAGCAATCAGCCCCAGCATTTT.

The V gene is TRBV7-2, the J gene TRBJ2-5; 14 bases agree with TRBD2. The CDR3 loop spans 16 amino acids. Germline V lookup: CDR1 SGHTA, CDR2 FQGNSA. V dropped 5 bases and J dropped 1; count of bases not matched to a gene: 3. The CDR3 protein is CASSLTSGRAQETQYF. CDR3 nucleotides: TGTGCCAGCAGCCTGACTAGCGGGAGGGCCCAAGAGACCCAGTACTTC. The whole variable domain, remainder taken from reference TRBV7-2 and TRBJ2-5, is GAGVSQSPSNKVTEKGKDVELRCDPISGHTALYWYRQSLGQGLEFLIYFQGNSAPDKSGLPSDRFSAERTGGSVSTLTIQRTQQEDSAVYLCASSLTSGRAQETQYFGPGTRLLVL.